This T cell receptor (beta chain) stems from a study of control samples from healthy donors and cancer patients. Germline V gives CDR1 MNHEY, CDR2 SVGAGI. J lost 3 bases, V lost 4 bases, and 1 base had no gene match. This CDR3 is 13 amino acids long. The method was immunoSEQ multiplex PCR; TCRdb's version includes in-frame clones alone and lacks a portion of them. The sample has fewer than 300,000 clones, about 80% seen once. The J gene is TRBJ2-5, the V gene TRBV6-5; 8 nucleotides align to TRBD1. Sequencing was carried out using PBMCs. The receptor comes from a woman in her fifties or sixties with lung cancer. As DNA, the CDR3 is TGTGCCAGCAGTTGGACAGGGAAAGAGACCCAGTACTTC. This translates into CASSWTGKETQYF.